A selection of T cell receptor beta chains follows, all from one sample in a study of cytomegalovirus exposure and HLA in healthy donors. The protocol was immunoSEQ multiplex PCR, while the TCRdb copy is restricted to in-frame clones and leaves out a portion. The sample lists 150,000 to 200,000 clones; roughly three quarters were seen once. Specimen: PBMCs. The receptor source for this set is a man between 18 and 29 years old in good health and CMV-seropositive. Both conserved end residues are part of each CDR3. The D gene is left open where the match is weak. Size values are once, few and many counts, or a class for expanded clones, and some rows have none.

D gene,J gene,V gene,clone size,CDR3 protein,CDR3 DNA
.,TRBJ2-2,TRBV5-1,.,CASSLEPGRNTGELFF,TGCGCCAGCAGCCTTGAGCCGGGAAGGAACACCGGGGAGCTGTTTTTT
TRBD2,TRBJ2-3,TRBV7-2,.,CASSLARTSGRTDTQYF,TGTGCCAGCAGCTTAGCTCGGACTAGCGGGAGGACAGATACGCAGTATTTT
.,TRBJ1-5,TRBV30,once,CAWTRQGWGNQPQHF,TGTGCCTGGACCCGGCAGGGCTGGGGCAATCAGCCCCAGCATTTT
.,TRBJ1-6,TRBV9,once,CASSVGGVGPLHF,TGTGCCAGCAGCGTAGGCGGGGTGGGGCCCCTCCACTTT
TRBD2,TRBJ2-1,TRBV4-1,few,CASSQRGGPYNEQFF,TGCGCCAGCAGCCAGCGGGGGGGCCCCTACAATGAGCAGTTCTTC
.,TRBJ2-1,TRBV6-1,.,CASSGMTDSSYNEQFF,TGTGCCAGCAGTGGCATGACTGATAGCTCCTACAATGAGCAGTTCTTC
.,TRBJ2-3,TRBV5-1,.,CASSLGGSGTDTQYF,TGCGCCAGCAGCTTGGGTGGGAGTGGGACAGATACGCAGTATTTT
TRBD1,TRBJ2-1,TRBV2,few,CASSEGRRQGRFF,TGTGCCAGCAGTGAAGGTAGAAGACAGGGTCGGTTCTTC
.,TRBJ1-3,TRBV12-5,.,CASGPLGFHTVAARSGNTIYF,TGTGCTAGTGGACCCCTTGGGTTCCATACAGTGGCAGCCCGCTCTGGAAACACCATATATTTT
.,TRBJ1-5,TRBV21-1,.,CASSTSEDQPQHF,TGTGCCAGCAGCACTTCCGAGGATCAGCCCCAGCATTTT
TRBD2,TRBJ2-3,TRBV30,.,CAWTGLAGGIPDTQYF,TGTGCCTGGACGGGACTAGCGGGAGGGATACCAGATACGCAGTATTTT
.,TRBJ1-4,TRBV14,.,CASSQLGQFNEKLFF,TGTGCCAGCAGCCAACTTGGACAGTTTAATGAAAAACTGTTTTTT
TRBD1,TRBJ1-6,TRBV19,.,CASSLRDRDSPLHF,TGTGCCAGTAGCCTCCGGGACAGGGATTCACCCCTCCACTTT
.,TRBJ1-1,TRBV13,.,CASSLRGGGAEAFF,TGTGCCAGCAGCTTACGGGGAGGTGGCGCTGAAGCTTTCTTT
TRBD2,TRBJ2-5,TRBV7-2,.,CASSLGDSGGAQETQYF,TGTGCCAGCAGCTTAGGGGATAGCGGGGGGGCCCAGGAGACCCAGTACTTC
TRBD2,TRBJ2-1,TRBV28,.,CASSLGTSGGDEQFF,TGTGCCAGCAGTTTGGGGACTAGCGGGGGGGATGAGCAGTTCTTC
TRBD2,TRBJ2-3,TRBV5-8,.,CASSPGIAGGTDTQYF,TGTGCCAGCAGCCCTGGGATAGCGGGGGGGACAGATACGCAGTATTTT
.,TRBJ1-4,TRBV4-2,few,CASSQDHNEKLFF,TGTGCCAGCAGCCAAGATCATAATGAAAAACTGTTTTTT
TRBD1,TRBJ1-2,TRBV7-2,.,CASSPDRGNYGYTF,TGTGCCAGCAGCCCCGACAGGGGGAACTATGGCTACACCTTC
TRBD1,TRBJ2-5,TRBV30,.,CAWSIKDRGQETQYF,TGTGCCTGGAGTATTAAGGACAGGGGTCAAGAGACCCAGTACTTC
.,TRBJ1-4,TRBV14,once,CASSWGQGEKLFF,TGTGCCAGCAGTTGGGGACAAGGCGAAAAACTGTTTTTT
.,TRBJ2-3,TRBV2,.,CASSETRGLTDTQYF,TGTGCCAGCAGCGAAACCAGGGGCCTCACAGATACGCAGTATTTT
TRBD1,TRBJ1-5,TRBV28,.,CASSSRDRGNQPQHF,TGTGCCAGCAGTTCCCGGGACAGGGGTAACCAGCCCCAGCATTTT
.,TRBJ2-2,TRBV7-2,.,CASSLASSSTGELFF,TGTGCCAGCAGCTTAGCCTCTAGCTCCACCGGGGAGCTGTTTTTT
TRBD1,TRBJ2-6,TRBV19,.,CASSTGVGSGANVLTF,TGTGCCAGTTCGACAGGGGTGGGGTCTGGGGCCAACGTCCTGACTTTC
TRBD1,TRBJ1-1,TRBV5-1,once,CASSPKTGEAEAFF,TGCGCCAGCAGCCCAAAGACAGGGGAAGCTGAAGCTTTCTTT
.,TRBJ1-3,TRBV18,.,CASSPLGSWSYQVINTIYF,TGTGCCAGCTCACCATTGGGTTCCTGGTCCTACCAGGTCATTAACACCATATATTTT
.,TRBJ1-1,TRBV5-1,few,CASSSDTNTEAFF,TGCGCCAGCAGCTCGGACACAAACACTGAAGCTTTCTTT
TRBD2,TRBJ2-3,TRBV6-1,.,CASSDGTSGSGTDTQYF,TGTGCCAGCAGTGATGGGACTAGCGGGAGTGGCACAGATACGCAGTATTTT
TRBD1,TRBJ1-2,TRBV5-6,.,CASSLRLRDRGRNGYTF,TGTGCCAGCAGCCTACGACTCCGGGACAGGGGGCGTAATGGCTACACCTTC
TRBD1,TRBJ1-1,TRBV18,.,CASSPTGGNTEAFF,TGTGCCAGCTCACCAACAGGGGGAAACACTGAAGCTTTCTTT
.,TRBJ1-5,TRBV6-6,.,CASSYVQGVSQPPHF,TGTGCCAGCAGTTACGTACAGGGAGTCAGTCAGCCCCCGCATTTT
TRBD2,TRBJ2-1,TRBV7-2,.,CASSLGGRLGTEQFF,TGTGCCAGCAGCTTAGGCGGGAGACTCGGTACCGAGCAGTTCTTC
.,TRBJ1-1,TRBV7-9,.,CASSLDQTYYMNTEAFF,TGTGCCAGCAGCTTAGATCAGACTTACTACATGAACACTGAAGCTTTCTTT
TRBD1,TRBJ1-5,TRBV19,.,CASSIGDRGSDQPQHF,TGTGCCAGTAGTATAGGGGACAGGGGAAGTGATCAGCCCCAGCATTTT
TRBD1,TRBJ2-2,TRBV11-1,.,CASSPFTGVNTGELFF,TGTGCCAGCAGTCCATTCACAGGGGTTAACACCGGGGAGCTGTTTTTT
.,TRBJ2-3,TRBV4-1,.,CASSQLLASTDTQYF,TGCGCCAGCAGCCAACTTCTAGCGAGCACAGATACGCAGTATTTT
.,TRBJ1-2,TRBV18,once,CASSHNPDSNYGYTF,TGTGCCAGCTCACACAACCCGGACAGTAACTATGGCTACACCTTC
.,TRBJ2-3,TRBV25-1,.,CASSEFSLTDTQYF,TGTGCCAGCAGTGAATTTAGCCTCACAGATACGCAGTATTTT
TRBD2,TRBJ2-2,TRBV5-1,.,CASSLVAGGTGELFF,TGCGCCAGCAGCTTGGTGGCGGGAGGCACCGGGGAGCTGTTTTTT
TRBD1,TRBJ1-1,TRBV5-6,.,CASSPDRATEAFF,TGTGCCAGCAGCCCGGACAGGGCCACTGAAGCTTTCTTT
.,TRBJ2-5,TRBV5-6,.,CASRREAGGETQYF,TGTGCCAGCAGGCGGGAAGCGGGCGGAGAGACCCAGTACTTC